This TCR beta chain came from a study of chemoradiotherapy in HPV16-positive cancers. Study summary: Candidate HPV-specific clones and shared TCR motifs came from a couple of HPV16-positive patients. The study's findings and limits: HPV-specific T cells were functionally defined from only a couple of HPV16-positive patients.

CDR1 is SGHAT, CDR2 FQNNGV, per germline. With V trimmed by 11 bases and J by 3 bases, 6 bases remained unmatched. The CDR3 runs to 14 residues. A word on this clone: Antigen: not known.

Data came from immunoSEQ multiplex PCR; TCRdb stores just in-frame clones and leaves some out. The data show under 4,000 clones, with roughly three quarters seen just once and roughly an eighth held by the top ten. The TCR sequence derives from a human donor with HPV-associated anogenital cancer. Sampling took place from a patient who underwent chemoradiotherapy. V is TRBV11-2 and J is TRBJ2-3; 12 bases are a match to TRBD2. CDR3 in DNA: TGTGCCTCAACCGGGACTAGCGGGACAGATACGCAGTATTTT. It encodes CASTGTSGTDTQYF.